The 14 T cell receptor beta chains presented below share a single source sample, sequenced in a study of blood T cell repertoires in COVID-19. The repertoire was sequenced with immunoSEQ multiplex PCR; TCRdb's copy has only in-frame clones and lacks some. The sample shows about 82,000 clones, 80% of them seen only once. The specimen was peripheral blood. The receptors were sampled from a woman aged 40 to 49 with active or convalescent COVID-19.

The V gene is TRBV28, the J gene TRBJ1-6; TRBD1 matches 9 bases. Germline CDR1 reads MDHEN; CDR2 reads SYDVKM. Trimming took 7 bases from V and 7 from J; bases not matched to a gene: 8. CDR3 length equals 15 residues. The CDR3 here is CASTTIDRGNSPLHF. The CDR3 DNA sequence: TGTGCCAGCACGACCATTGACAGGGGGAATTCACCCCTCCACTTT.

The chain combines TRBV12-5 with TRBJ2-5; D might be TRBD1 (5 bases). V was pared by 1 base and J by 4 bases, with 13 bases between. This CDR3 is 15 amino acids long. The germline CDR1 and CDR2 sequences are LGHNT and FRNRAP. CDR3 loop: CASGLAAGIPETQYF. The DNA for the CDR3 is TGTGCTAGTGGTTTGGCGGCAGGGATACCAGAGACCCAGTACTTC.

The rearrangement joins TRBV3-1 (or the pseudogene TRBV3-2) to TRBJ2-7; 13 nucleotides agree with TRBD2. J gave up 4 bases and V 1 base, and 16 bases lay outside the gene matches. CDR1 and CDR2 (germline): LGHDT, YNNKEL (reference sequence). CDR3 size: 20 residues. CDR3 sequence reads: CASSQVIRTSGREVIYEQYF. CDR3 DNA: TGTGCCAGCAGCCAAGTCATTAGGACTAGCGGGAGAGAAGTGATATACGAGCAGTACTTC.

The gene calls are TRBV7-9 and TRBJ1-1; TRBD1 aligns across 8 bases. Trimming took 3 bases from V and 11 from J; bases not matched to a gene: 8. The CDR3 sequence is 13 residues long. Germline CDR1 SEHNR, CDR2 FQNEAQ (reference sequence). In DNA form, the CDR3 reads TGTGCCAGCAGCTTGGGCCCAGGGGGCTTGGCTTTCTTT. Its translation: CASSLGPGGLAFF. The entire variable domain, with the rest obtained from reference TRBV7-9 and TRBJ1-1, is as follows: DTGVSQNPRHKITKRGQNVTFRCDPISEHNRLYWYRQTLGQGPEFLTYFQNEAQLEKSRLLSDRFSAERPKGSFSTLEIQRTEQGDSAMYLCASSLGPGGLAFFGQGTRLTVV.

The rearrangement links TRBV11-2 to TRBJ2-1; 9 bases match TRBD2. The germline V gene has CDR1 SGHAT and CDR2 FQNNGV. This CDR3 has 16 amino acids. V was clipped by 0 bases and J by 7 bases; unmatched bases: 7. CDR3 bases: TGTGCCAGCAGCTTAGAGTTGATAGCGGGAGTGAATGAGCAGTTCTTC. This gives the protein CASSLELIAGVNEQFF.

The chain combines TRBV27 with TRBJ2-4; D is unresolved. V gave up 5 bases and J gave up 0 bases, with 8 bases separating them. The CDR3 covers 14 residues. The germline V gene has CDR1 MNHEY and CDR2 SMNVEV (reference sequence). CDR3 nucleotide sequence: TGTGCCAGCAGTCCTCGAGTAGCCAAAAACATTCAGTACTTC. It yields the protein CASSPRVAKNIQYF.

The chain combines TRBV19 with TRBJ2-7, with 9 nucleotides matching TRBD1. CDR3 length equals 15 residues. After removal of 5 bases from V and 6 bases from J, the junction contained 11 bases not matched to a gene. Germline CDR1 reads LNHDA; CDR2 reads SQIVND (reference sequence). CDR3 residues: CASSAGTGRQGEQYF. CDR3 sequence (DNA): TGTGCCAGTAGTGCGGGGACAGGGAGACAAGGCGAGCAGTACTTC. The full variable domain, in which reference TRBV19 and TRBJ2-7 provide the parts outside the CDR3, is DGGITQSPKYLFRKEGQNVTLSCEQNLNHDAMYWYRQDPGQGLRLIYYSQIVNDFQKGDIAEGYSVSREKKESFPLTVTSAQKNPTAFYLCASSAGTGRQGEQYFGPGTRLTVT.

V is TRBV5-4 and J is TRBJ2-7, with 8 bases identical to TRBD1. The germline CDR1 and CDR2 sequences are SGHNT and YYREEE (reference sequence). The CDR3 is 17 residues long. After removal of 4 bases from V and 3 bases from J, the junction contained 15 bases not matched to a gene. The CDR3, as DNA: TGTGCCAGCAGCCGCAGGACAGGGCATGTTTCCCTCTACGAGCAGTACTTC. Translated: CASSRRTGHVSLYEQYF.

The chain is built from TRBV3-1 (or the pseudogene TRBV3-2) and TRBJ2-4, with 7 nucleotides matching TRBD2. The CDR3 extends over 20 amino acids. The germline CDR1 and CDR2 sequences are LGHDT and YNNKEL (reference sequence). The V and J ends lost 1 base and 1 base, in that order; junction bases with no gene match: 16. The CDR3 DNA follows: TGTGCCAGCAGCCAAGGGGCGCTGGGCGGGAGCTTTGCGGCCAAAAACATTCAGTACTTC. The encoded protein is CASSQGALGGSFAAKNIQYF.

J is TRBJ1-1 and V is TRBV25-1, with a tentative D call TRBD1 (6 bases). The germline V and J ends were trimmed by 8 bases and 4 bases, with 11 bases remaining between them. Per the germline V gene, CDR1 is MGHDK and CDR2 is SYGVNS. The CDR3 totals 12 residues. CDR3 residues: CASSGQFTEAFF. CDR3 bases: TGTGCCAGCTCCGGACAGTTCACTGAAGCTTTCTTT.

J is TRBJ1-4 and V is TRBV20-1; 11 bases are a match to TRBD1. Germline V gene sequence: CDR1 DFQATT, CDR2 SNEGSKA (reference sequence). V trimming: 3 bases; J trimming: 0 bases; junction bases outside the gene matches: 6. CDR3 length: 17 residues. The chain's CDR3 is CSASRTGGRATNEKLFF. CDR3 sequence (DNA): TGCAGTGCTAGTAGGACAGGGGGCAGGGCAACTAATGAAAAACTGTTTTTT.

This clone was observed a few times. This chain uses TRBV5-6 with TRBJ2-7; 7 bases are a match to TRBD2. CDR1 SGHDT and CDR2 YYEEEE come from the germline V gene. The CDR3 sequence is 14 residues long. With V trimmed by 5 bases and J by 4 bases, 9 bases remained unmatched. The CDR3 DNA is TGTGCCAGCAGGTCCTTTGGGGGGGTATACGAGCAGTACTTC. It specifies CASRSFGGVYEQYF.

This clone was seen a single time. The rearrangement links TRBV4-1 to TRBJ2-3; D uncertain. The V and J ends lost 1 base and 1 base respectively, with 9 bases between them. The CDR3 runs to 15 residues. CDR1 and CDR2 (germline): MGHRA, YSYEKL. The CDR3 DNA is TGCGCCAGCAGCCAAGGTTCGAGAGGCACAGATACGCAGTATTTT. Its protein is CASSQGSRGTDTQYF.

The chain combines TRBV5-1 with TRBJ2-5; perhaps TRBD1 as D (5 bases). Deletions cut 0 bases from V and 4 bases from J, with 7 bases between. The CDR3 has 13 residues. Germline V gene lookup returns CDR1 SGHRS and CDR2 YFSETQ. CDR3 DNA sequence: TGCGCCAGCAGCTTGGGGACAACAGAGACCCAGTACTTC. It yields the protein CASSLGTTETQYF.